This T cell receptor beta chain appears in the sequencing data of a study of T cell repertoires in cytomegalovirus infection. This clonotype was counted many times. Germline V gene data show CDR1 as ENHRY and CDR2 as SYGVKD. The V and J ends lost 6 bases and 5 bases respectively, with 17 bases between them. There are 15 residues in the CDR3. TCRdb redid the calling of the reads with MiXCR, one entry per CDR3 protein. The sample lists around 210,000 distinct CDR3 sequences; roughly 6.5% were seen once. This receptor was taken from a human donor in good health (CMV status not recorded). Some clones in this sample may be carry-over from other donors' samples. The chain is built from TRBV10-3 and TRBJ2-1, with D perhaps TRBD1 (6 bases). Specimen: PBMCs. CDR3 nucleotide sequence: TGTGCCATCAGCCACCCACAGGGCCCTAACAATGAGCAGTTCTTC. Protein product: CAISHPQGPNNEQFF.